This TCR beta chain was identified during a study of identical twins. Study-level results: Invariant populations such as MAIT and iNKT cells could partly muddle zero-insertion analyses.

MiXCR, run by TCRdb on the 5' RACE reads, gives a single entry per CDR3 protein. In the table there are under 300,000 distinct CDR3 sequences, over 5% of which are singletons. As for this clonotype: The antigen is undetermined.

V lost 1 base and J lost 4, with 11 bases in between. The CDR3 is 15 residues long. Germline lookup yields CDR1 SGHVS and CDR2 FQNEAQ. These same records also appear under a second study, on T cells expressing NK-cell markers. From that study: In roughly six donors, dominant CD3+CD56+NKG2C+ clonotypes ranked among the top 10 CD8+ clonotypes.

This sequence was found in a woman aged 18-29 years in good health. The chain joins TRBV7-8 to TRBJ1-5; no definite D call. The sample was CD8+ T cells sorted from blood. The CDR3 here is CASSLGTVNNQPQHF. The CDR3 nucleotides are TGTGCCAGCAGCTTAGGAACAGTTAATAATCAGCCCCAGCATTTT.